These T cell receptor beta chains were read from a single sample in a study of blood T cell repertoires in COVID-19. Some clones are missing from TCRdb's copy, which holds only in-frame ones; the method was immunoSEQ multiplex PCR. The table records about 150,000 clones, around 82% of them present only once. Sequencing was carried out using peripheral blood. The receptors were gathered from a man aged 55 to 70 with COVID-19, enrolled during active disease. Each CDR3 is given with its conserved first and last residue. The D gene is left open where the match is weak. Clone size is given for some rows only: seen once, a few or many times, or a class if the clone is expanded.

V,D,J,size,DNA,CDR3
TRBV7-2,NA,TRBJ1-5,NA,TGTGCCAGCAGCTACCTCCAGGGTGGTCAGCCCCAGCATTTT,CASSYLQGGQPQHF
TRBV5-1,NA,TRBJ2-1,NA,TGCGCCAGCAGCTTGTGGTCTTATGGGGGGAGCTACAATGAGCAGTTCTTC,CASSLWSYGGSYNEQFF
TRBV4-3,NA,TRBJ1-3,NA,TGCGCCAGCAGCCAAGACTTTGGAAACACCATATATTTT,CASSQDFGNTIYF
TRBV9,NA,TRBJ1-6,NA,TGTGCCAGCAGCGTAGAGGGGGTAATCGGTTCACCCCTCCACTTT,CASSVEGVIGSPLHF
TRBV6-1,TRBD1,TRBJ2-7,NA,TGTGCCAGCAGACCCGGGACAGGGATTTACGAGCAGTACTTC,CASRPGTGIYEQYF
TRBV7-2,TRBD2,TRBJ2-3,NA,TGTGCCAGCAGGACCTCGCGGGGGGGCCGTCTGTCTAGGGATACGCAGTATTTT,CASRTSRGGRLSRDTQYF
TRBV6-5,NA,TRBJ1-2,once,TGTGCCAGCAGTTATCTTACGGGGGGTGGCTACACCTTC,CASSYLTGGGYTF
TRBV24-1,NA,TRBJ1-3,NA,TGTGCCACCAGTGAGGGCGGAGGTGGGCGAAACACCATATATTTT,CATSEGGGGRNTIYF
TRBV24-1,TRBD1,TRBJ2-5,NA,TGTGCCACCAGTGATCTCGGGACAGGGTTTCAAGAGACCCAGTACTTC,CATSDLGTGFQETQYF
TRBV28,TRBD1,TRBJ1-2,once,TGTGCCAGCCTCCTTGGGACAGGACCTTCCTCGTCCGGCTACACCTTC,CASLLGTGPSSSGYTF